This T cell receptor (beta chain) was sequenced for a study of blood T cell repertoires in COVID-19. At the level of the study: Material from acute and convalescent COVID-19 was sourced from the United States, Italy and Spain. PBMCs, B-cell-depleted T cells, or T cells were the source of the cDNA or gDNA that made up the material.

From germline, CDR1 is LNHNV and CDR2 YYDKDF (reference sequence). The CDR3 totals 15 residues. Trimming took off 6 bases at V and 0 bases at J, with 9 bases between the two ends. Study processing details: It was from reference gene primer amplification that nucleated cell counts were estimated. Assay: immunoSEQ multiplex PCR; the TCRdb copy retains only in-frame clones and omits some. The V and J calls and clone size come from that table; D and trimming were worked out from the DNA. The table records 110,000 or so clones, 70% to 85% of them present only once. The receptor comes from a man in his forties or fifties with acute or convalescent COVID-19. Material: peripheral blood. The chain links TRBV15 to TRBJ2-6; a weak D match, TRBD2 (5 bases). CDR3 nucleotides: TGTGCCACCAGTCCCCGGGGCTCTGGGGCCAACGTCCTGACTTTC. Protein product: CATSPRGSGANVLTF.